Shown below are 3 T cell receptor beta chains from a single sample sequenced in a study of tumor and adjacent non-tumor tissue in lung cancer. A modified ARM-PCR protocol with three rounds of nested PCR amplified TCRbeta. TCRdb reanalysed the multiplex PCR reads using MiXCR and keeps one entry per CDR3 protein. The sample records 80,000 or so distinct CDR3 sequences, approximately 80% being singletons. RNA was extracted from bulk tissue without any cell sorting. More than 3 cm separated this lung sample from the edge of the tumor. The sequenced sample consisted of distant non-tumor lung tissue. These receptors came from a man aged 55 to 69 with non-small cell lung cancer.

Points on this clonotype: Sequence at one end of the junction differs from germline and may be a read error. DNA of the CDR3: TGTGCCAGCAGTTACGGGGGTTCGGTGGACTCTAATTACAATGAGCTGTTCTTC. Its translation: CASSYGGSVDSNYNELFF. The rearrangement links TRBV6-5 to TRBJ2-1; tentatively, D is TRBD1 or TRBD2 (5 bases each). Germline values: CDR1 MNHEY, CDR2 SVGAGI. This CDR3 contains 18 residues.

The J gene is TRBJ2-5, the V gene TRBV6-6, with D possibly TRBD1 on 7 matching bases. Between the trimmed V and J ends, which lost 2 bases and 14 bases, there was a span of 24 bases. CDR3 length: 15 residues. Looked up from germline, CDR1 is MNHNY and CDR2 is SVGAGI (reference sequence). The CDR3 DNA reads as TGTGCCAGCAGTTACAACAGGGGAGGTGCAGAGATCCAATACTTC. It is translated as CASSYNRGGAEIQYF.

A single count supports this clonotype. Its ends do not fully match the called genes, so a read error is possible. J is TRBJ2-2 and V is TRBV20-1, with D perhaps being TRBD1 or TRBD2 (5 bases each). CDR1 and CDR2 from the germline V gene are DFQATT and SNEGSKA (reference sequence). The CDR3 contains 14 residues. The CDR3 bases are TGCAGTGCTAGGAGGGGAGACAACACCGGGGAGCTGTTGTTT. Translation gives CSARRGDNTGELLF.